One and the same sample provided the 29 T cell receptor beta chains below, sequenced in a study of blood T cell repertoires in COVID-19. Repertoires were generated with immunoSEQ multiplex PCR, while TCRdb's copy carries only in-frame clones and drops some. The sample records 130,000 or so clones, around 77% being singletons. Sequencing was carried out using peripheral blood. These receptors originate from a human donor in a cohort sampled during active COVID-19.

The J gene is TRBJ1-1, the V gene TRBV5-5; D call uncertain. Trimming removed 4 bases at V and 7 bases at J, with 14 bases between. CDR3 size: 13 residues. CDR1 is SGHKS and CDR2 is YYEKEE in the germline V gene (reference sequence). In nucleotides, the CDR3 is TGTGCCAGCAGCCAGTCGCGGAATGGTGAAGCTTTCTTT. It is translated as CASSQSRNGEAFF.

In its sample, this clone was seen a few times. This chain joins TRBV27 and TRBJ1-4, with 9 bases aligning to TRBD1. The CDR3 runs to 17 residues. V gave up 5 bases and J gave up 5 bases; unmatched junction bases: 12. From germline, CDR1 is MNHEY and CDR2 SMNVEV (reference sequence). CDR3 loop: CASSPQGLGTGNEKLFF. Here the CDR3 DNA reads TGTGCCAGCAGTCCACAAGGACTTGGGACAGGGAATGAAAAACTGTTTTTT.

This clone was seen once. The J gene is TRBJ1-1, the V gene TRBV5-8, with a weak D call TRBD1 (6 bases). In germline, CDR1 is SGHTS, CDR2 YDEGEE. V was trimmed by 4 bases and J by 0 bases, leaving 13 bases between them. CDR3 size: 15 residues. CDR3 DNA: TGTGCCAGCAGCCCAAAAGGGACAATGAACACTGAAGCTTTCTTT. Amino acids: CASSPKGTMNTEAFF. Looking up the rest from reference TRBV5-8 and TRBJ1-1 gives the full variable domain: EAGVTQSPTHLIKTRGQQATLRCSPISGHTSVYWYQQALGLGLQFLLWYDEGEERNRGNFPPRFSGRQFPNYSSELNVNALELEDSALYLCASSPKGTMNTEAFFGQGTRLTVV.

This sequence joins TRBV10-3 and TRBJ2-1; D perhaps matches TRBD1 (5 bases). The germline CDR1 and CDR2 sequences are ENHRY and SYGVKD. V gave up 4 bases and J gave up 0 bases, with 13 bases separating them. The CDR3 has 16 residues. CDR3: CAISGAGLTSYNEQFF. Here the CDR3 DNA reads TGTGCCATCAGTGGGGCAGGGCTGACCTCCTACAATGAGCAGTTCTTC.

This clone showed up just a few times. The chain has TRBV6-5 and TRBJ1-1; 8 nucleotides align to TRBD1. This CDR3 has 13 amino acids. With 6 bases clipped from V and 4 bases from J, the junction kept 4 bases outside the gene matches. Germline lookup yields CDR1 MNHEY and CDR2 SVGAGI. The CDR3 protein is CASRHQGATEAFF. Written as DNA, the CDR3 is TGTGCCAGCAGACACCAGGGGGCCACTGAAGCTTTCTTT.

The V call is TRBV2, the J call TRBJ2-3; 7 bases align to TRBD1. With V trimmed by 7 bases and J by 2 bases, 9 bases remained unmatched. The CDR3 is made up of 15 amino acids. Germline CDR1 is SNHLY and CDR2 is FYNNEI. The chain's CDR3 is CASKLDRSFTDTQYF. Here the CDR3 DNA reads TGTGCCAGCAAATTGGACAGGAGTTTCACAGATACGCAGTATTTT.

The CDR3 DNA follows: TGTGCCAGCAGCGTTGGTAGCGGGGGGGTGGCGGATACGCAGTATTTT. Translation: CASSVGSGGVADTQYF. The chain couples TRBV9 to TRBJ2-3, with 11 bases fitting TRBD2. Trimming at V came to 2 bases and at J to 6 bases, leaving 8 bases not matched to a gene. The CDR3 is made up of 16 amino acids. CDR1 and CDR2 (germline): SGDLS, YYNGEE.

The chain has TRBV5-1 and TRBJ2-5; D is uncertain. This CDR3 spans 14 amino acids. Per the germline V gene, CDR1 is SGHRS and CDR2 is YFSETQ. Trimming stripped 3 bases from V and 10 bases from J, with 19 bases between. Here the CDR3 DNA reads TGCGCCAGCAGCTCGATCCTAGGCCCCCCCAGCCAGTACTTC. It specifies CASSSILGPPSQYF.

This clone has only a few counts. The chain uses TRBV11-2 and TRBJ2-7; 7 bases are shared with TRBD1. The V and J ends lost 5 bases and 6 bases, in that order; junction bases with no gene match: 4. Germline values: CDR1 SGHAT, CDR2 FQNNGV. This CDR3 is built from 12 residues. DNA of the CDR3: TGTGCCAGCAGCCAGCAGGGGGTCGAGCAGTACTTC. Its protein is CASSQQGVEQYF.

The chain carries TRBV29-1 and TRBJ1-1; unclear D gene. The V end lost 0 bases, the J end lost 1 base, and 6 bases lay between the germline ends. From germline, CDR1 is SQVTM and CDR2 ANQGSEA. The CDR3 consists of 13 residues. The CDR3 loop is CSVEDRRNTEAFF. CDR3 nucleotides: TGCAGCGTTGAAGATCGCAGGAACACTGAAGCTTTCTTT.

This clone has just one count. V gene TRBV4-1 combines with J gene TRBJ2-1; D might be TRBD2 (6 bases). The ends were cut back, 1 base at V and 5 bases at J, with 9 bases in the middle. The CDR3 is 14 residues long. Germline V lookup: CDR1 MGHRA, CDR2 YSYEKL. The CDR3 DNA sequence: TGCGCCAGCAGCCAAGGACTAGAGCACAATGAGCAGTTCTTC. Translated: CASSQGLEHNEQFF.

This sequence joins TRBV27 and TRBJ1-1; D is undetermined. Trimming left V 4 bases short and J 5 bases short, with 11 bases between. CDR1 MNHEY and CDR2 SMNVEV come from the germline V gene (reference sequence). This CDR3 is 13 amino acids long. The CDR3 bases are TGTGCCAGCAGTTCAGCGGTGGGGACTGAAGCTTTCTTT. Encoded protein: CASSSAVGTEAFF.

The rearrangement joins TRBV20-1 to TRBJ1-1, with D maybe TRBD1 (5 bases). Trimming removed 8 bases at V and 6 bases at J, with 7 bases between. Germline V gene data show CDR1 as DFQATT and CDR2 as SNEGSKA (reference sequence). The CDR3 spans 9 residues. The CDR3 bases are TGCAGTAGGGGCCCTGAAGCTTTCTTT. Translating gives CSRGPEAFF.

The genes are TRBV5-5 and TRBJ2-7; TRBD2 matches at 8 bases. Trimming took 0 bases from V and 0 from J; bases not matched to a gene: 8. CDR3 length: 17 residues. The V gene's germline CDR1 is SGHKS and CDR2 YYEKEE (reference sequence). Here the CDR3 DNA reads TGTGCCAGCAGCTTGGGGCTAGCGGGCTATAGCTCCTACGAGCAGTACTTC. Amino acid sequence: CASSLGLAGYSSYEQYF.

V gene TRBV10-1 combines with J gene TRBJ1-1; unclear D gene. The length of the CDR3 is 13 residues. The germline V gene has CDR1 WNHNN and CDR2 SYGVQD (reference sequence). Trimming stripped 5 bases from V and 1 base from J, with 8 bases between. In nucleotides, the CDR3 is TGCGCCAGCAGTTCGGGGTGGAACACTGAAGCTTTCTTT. It specifies CASSSGWNTEAFF.

The chain is built from TRBV5-1 and TRBJ1-1; no firm D call. V was trimmed by 2 bases and J by 0 bases, leaving 11 bases between them. This CDR3 is 15 amino acids long. Germline lookup yields CDR1 SGHRS and CDR2 YFSETQ. The CDR3 DNA follows: TGCGCCAGCAGCTTCACAAGAAGTATGAACACTGAAGCTTTCTTT. This encodes CASSFTRSMNTEAFF.

This chain links TRBV28 with TRBJ2-3; TRBD2 aligns across 10 bases. J was trimmed by 3 bases and V by 3 bases; bases with no gene match: 9. CDR3 length: 17 amino acids. Germline CDR1 is MDHEN and CDR2 is SYDVKM. DNA of the CDR3: TGTGCCAGCAGTTTCGGCCTAGCGGGGGAGGAGACAGATACGCAGTATTTT. It translates to CASSFGLAGEETDTQYF.

This clone has a handful of counts. The rearrangement uses TRBV30 and TRBJ1-5, with D perhaps TRBD1 (6 bases). The germline V gene encodes CDR1 GTSNPN and CDR2 SVGIG (reference sequence). This CDR3 is 13 amino acids long. V lost 2 bases to trimming and J lost 7 bases, with 12 bases between them. The CDR3 reads CAWSIQGDQPQHF. Here the CDR3 DNA reads TGTGCCTGGAGTATACAGGGAGACCAGCCCCAGCATTTT.

This chain uses TRBV30 with TRBJ1-1; tentatively, D is TRBD1 (6 bases). Germline V gene data show CDR1 as GTSNPN and CDR2 as SVGIG (reference sequence). The CDR3 loop spans 17 amino acids. V dropped 4 bases and J dropped 6 bases, with 27 bases sitting between them. In DNA form, the CDR3 reads TGTGCCTGGACCTCCCCGGGGGGCCAAAGGGGATACGCTGAAGCTTTCTTT. Amino acids: CAWTSPGGQRGYAEAFF.

V gene TRBV6-1 combines with J gene TRBJ2-7, with 7 bases that match TRBD1. This CDR3 spans 15 amino acids. V was clipped by 2 bases and J by 5 bases; unmatched bases: 9. Germline CDR1 reads MNHNS; CDR2 reads SASEGT. In nucleotides, the CDR3 is TGTGCCAGCAGTGAACGTGGGACAGTGGTTAACGAGCAGTACTTC. This encodes CASSERGTVVNEQYF.

This clone has just a few counts. The rearrangement uses TRBV5-1 and TRBJ1-4, with D tentatively TRBD1 (5 bases). Per the germline V gene, CDR1 is SGHRS and CDR2 is YFSETQ. There are 15 residues in the CDR3. Trimming took off 0 bases at V and 7 bases at J, with 13 bases between the two ends. CDR3 DNA: TGCGCCAGCAGCTTGGTGTCCGGGGGTGGTGAAAAACTGTTTTTT. This encodes CASSLVSGGGEKLFF.

The chain recombines TRBV3-1 (or the pseudogene TRBV3-2) with TRBJ2-7; D unclear. Trimming left V 1 base short and J 3 bases short, with 10 bases between. There are 14 residues in the CDR3. Germline V gene lookup returns CDR1 LGHDT and CDR2 YNNKEL (reference sequence). This chain's CDR3 is CASSQVVPGYEQYF. CDR3 nucleotides: TGTGCCAGCAGCCAAGTTGTGCCCGGCTACGAGCAGTACTTC.

The table lists this clone with a count of one. The genes are TRBV18 and TRBJ1-1; 9 nucleotides line up with TRBD1. Trimming removed 4 bases from V and 1 base from J; junction bases left unmatched: 7. CDR1 and CDR2 (germline): KGHSH, LQKENI. The CDR3 extends over 16 amino acids. CDR3 sequence: CASSLTRDRANTEAFF. In nucleotides, the CDR3 is TGTGCCAGCTCACTGACGAGGGACAGGGCGAACACTGAAGCTTTCTTT.

This clone was recorded only once. This chain uses TRBV7-9 with TRBJ2-7; 9 positions match TRBD1. This CDR3 has 15 residues. V lost 6 bases, J lost 4 bases, and 10 bases stayed unmatched. In germline, CDR1 is SEHNR, CDR2 FQNEAQ (reference sequence). CDR3: CASSSDRGSVYEQYF. The DNA for the CDR3 is TGTGCCAGCAGTTCGGACAGGGGCAGTGTTTACGAGCAGTACTTC.

The chain recombines TRBV7-9 with TRBJ1-2, with 9 positions matching TRBD1. Germline lookup yields CDR1 SEHNR and CDR2 FQNEAQ (reference sequence). The CDR3 consists of 17 residues. Trimming took 3 bases from V and 5 from J; bases not matched to a gene: 13. CDR3 region: CASSFNRGRGNLYGYTF. Here the CDR3 DNA reads TGTGCCAGCAGCTTCAACAGGGGGCGCGGAAACCTTTATGGCTACACCTTC.

In its sample, this clone was seen once. The CDR3, as DNA: TGTGCCAGTAGTACCACCTTTTTAGGAGCACAGCCCCAGCATTTT. Amino acids: CASSTTFLGAQPQHF. The V call is TRBV19, the J call TRBJ1-5, with D hard to call. The V gene's germline CDR1 is LNHDA and CDR2 SQIVND (reference sequence). This CDR3 comprises 15 residues. The V and J ends lost 4 bases and 7 bases respectively, with 17 bases between them. Full variable domain (outside the CDR3, taken from reference TRBV19 and TRBJ1-5): DGGITQSPKYLFRKEGQNVTLSCEQNLNHDAMYWYRQDPGQGLRLIYYSQIVNDFQKGDIAEGYSVSREKKESFPLTVTSAQKNPTAFYLCASSTTFLGAQPQHFGDGTRLSIL.

The CDR3 here is CSVEKDGGYEQYF. CDR3 nucleotides: TGCAGCGTTGAAAAGGACGGGGGTTACGAGCAGTACTTC. The chain recombines TRBV29-1 with TRBJ2-7, with a possible D match to TRBD2 (6 bases). CDR3 length equals 13 residues. V was pared by 2 bases and J by 4 bases, with 12 bases between. Looked up from germline, CDR1 is SQVTM and CDR2 is ANQGSEA.

This chain connects TRBV18 to TRBJ1-4, with 7 positions matching TRBD1. Germline loops: CDR1 KGHSH, CDR2 LQKENI. This CDR3 region has 14 residues. After removal of 1 base from V and 6 bases from J, the junction contained 2 bases not matched to a gene. The CDR3 DNA reads TGTGCCAGCTCACCACAGGGGGCATATGAAAAACTGTTTTTT. Translation: CASSPQGAYEKLFF.

This clone was counted once. The chain couples TRBV27 to TRBJ2-7; 9 bases fit TRBD1. Per germline, CDR1 MNHEY and CDR2 SMNVEV (reference sequence). After removal of 5 bases from V and 1 base from J, the junction contained 9 bases not matched to a gene. This CDR3 is built from 16 residues. CDR3 sequence reads: CASSRTGTGLSYEQYF. CDR3 nucleotide sequence: TGTGCCAGCAGTCGAACCGGGACAGGGCTATCCTACGAGCAGTACTTC.